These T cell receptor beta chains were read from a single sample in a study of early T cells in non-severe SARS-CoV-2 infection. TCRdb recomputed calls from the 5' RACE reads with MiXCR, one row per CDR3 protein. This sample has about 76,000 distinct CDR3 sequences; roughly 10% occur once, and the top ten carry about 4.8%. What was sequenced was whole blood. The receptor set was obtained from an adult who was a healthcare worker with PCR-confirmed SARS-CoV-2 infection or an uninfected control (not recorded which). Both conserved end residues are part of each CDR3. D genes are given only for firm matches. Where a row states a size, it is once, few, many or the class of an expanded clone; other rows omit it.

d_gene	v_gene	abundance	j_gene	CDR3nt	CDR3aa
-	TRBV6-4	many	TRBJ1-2	TGTGCCAGCAGTGACTCGGAGGGCTATGGCTACACCTTC	CASSDSEGYGYTF
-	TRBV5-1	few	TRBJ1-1	TGCGCCAGCCGTTCGTGGGCGCGAAACACTGAAGCTTTCTTT	CASRSWARNTEAFF
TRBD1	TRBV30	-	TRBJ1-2	TGTGCCTGGAGTCCGGGGACAGGGCTGGATGGCTACACCTTC	CAWSPGTGLDGYTF
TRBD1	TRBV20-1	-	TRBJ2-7	TGCAGTGCAAACCGGGACAGCTACGAGCAGTACTTC	CSANRDSYEQYF
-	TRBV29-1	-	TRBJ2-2	TGCAGCGCCTTAAGGGAACGGGGGACCGGGGAGCTGTTTTTT	CSALRERGTGELFF
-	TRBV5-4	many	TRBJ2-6	TGTGCCAGCAGCTTGACGCAGGGAGTAGGCGGGGCCAACGTCCTGACTTTC	CASSLTQGVGGANVLTF
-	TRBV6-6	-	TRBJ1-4	TGTGCCAGCAGCTACAGGGAGGTAGAAAAACTGTTTTTT	CASSYREVEKLFF
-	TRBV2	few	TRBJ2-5	TGTGCCAGCAGTGAAAGTTTGCAGGAGGAGGAGGAGACCCAGTACTTC	CASSESLQEEEETQYF
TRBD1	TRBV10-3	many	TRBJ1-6	TGTGCCATTCATCCCGGGACAGGTTTGAATTCACCCCTCCACTTT	CAIHPGTGLNSPLHF
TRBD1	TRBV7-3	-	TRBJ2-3	TGTGCCAGCAGCCCGACAGGGGGCACGTCAGATACGCAGTATTTT	CASSPTGGTSDTQYF
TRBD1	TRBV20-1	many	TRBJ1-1	TGCAGTGCGGCCGGACAGGGGGTTCCTGAAGCTTTCTTT	CSAAGQGVPEAFF
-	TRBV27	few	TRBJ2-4	TGTGCCAGCAGACTACAGCCGGGACTAGCCAAAAACATTCAGTACTTC	CASRLQPGLAKNIQYF
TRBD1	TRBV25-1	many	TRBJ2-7	TGTGCCAGCAGTGAGACAGGGCCCTACGAGCAGTACTTC	CASSETGPYEQYF
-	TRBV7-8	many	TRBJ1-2	TGTGCCAGCAGCTTAAGAGGGCATGGCTACACCTTC	CASSLRGHGYTF
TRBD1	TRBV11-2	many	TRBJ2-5	TGTGCCAGCAGCTCCTCGACAGGGCAAGAGACCCAGTACTTC	CASSSSTGQETQYF
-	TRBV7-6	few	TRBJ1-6	TGTGCCAGCAGCTTAGGGGGGGCTTATTCACCCCTCCATTTT	CASSLGGAYSPLHF
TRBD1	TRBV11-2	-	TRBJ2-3	TGTGCCAGCAGCCCAGGACAGGGGGCGCGGAGGACAGATACGCAGTATTTT	CASSPGQGARRTDTQYF
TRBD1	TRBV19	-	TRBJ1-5	TGTGCCAGTAGTAGGGACAGGGGGCTTCAGCCCCAGCATTTT	CASSRDRGLQPQHF
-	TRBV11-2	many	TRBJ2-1	TGTGCCAGCAGCTTAGTTGGCGGGGATGAGCAGTTCTTC	CASSLVGGDEQFF
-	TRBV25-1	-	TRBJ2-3	TGTGCCAGCAGTGAATCTGTAGAGACAGATACGCAGTATTTT	CASSESVETDTQYF
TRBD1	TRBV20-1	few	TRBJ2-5	TGCAGTGCTAGACAAAACAGGGGGCTTGAGACCCAGTACTTC	CSARQNRGLETQYF
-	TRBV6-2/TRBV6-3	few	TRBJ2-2	TGTGCCAGCAGTTACGCTCAAGAAGGGACCGGGGAGCTGTTTTTT	CASSYAQEGTGELFF
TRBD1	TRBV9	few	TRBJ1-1	TGTGCCAGCAGCGCAACTCAGGGGGCCACTGAAGCTTTCTTT	CASSATQGATEAFF
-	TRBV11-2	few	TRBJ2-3	TGTGCCAGCAGCTTAGATCCAACAGATACGCAGTATTTT	CASSLDPTDTQYF
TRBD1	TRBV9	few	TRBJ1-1	TGTGCCAGCAGCATGGGACAGATGAACACTGAAGCTTTCTTT	CASSMGQMNTEAFF
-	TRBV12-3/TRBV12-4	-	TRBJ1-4	TGTGCCAGCAGTGGACAGTCCGGATGGGAAAAACTGTTTTTT	CASSGQSGWEKLFF
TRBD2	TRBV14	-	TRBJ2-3	TGTGCCAGCAGCCGGACTAGCGGGGGCATTTCCACAGATACGCAGTATTTT	CASSRTSGGISTDTQYF
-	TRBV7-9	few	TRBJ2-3	TGTGCCAGCAGCTTACCTGGATTAGATACGCAGTATTTT	CASSLPGLDTQYF
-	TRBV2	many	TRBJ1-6	TGTGCCAGCACCGCCGGACGGCTGGGCCGTTCACCCCTCCACTTT	CASTAGRLGRSPLHF
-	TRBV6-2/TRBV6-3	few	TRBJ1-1	TGTGCCAGCAGCGAGACAGTGATGAACACTGAAGTTTTCTTT	CASSETVMNTEVFF
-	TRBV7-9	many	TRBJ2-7	TGTGCCAGCAGCTTCCGGGGACCCTACGAGCAGTACTTC	CASSFRGPYEQYF
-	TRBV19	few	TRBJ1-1	TGTGCCAGTAGTATGGTTTCCTATGAGTCGTTCATGAACACTGAAGCTTTCTTT	CASSMVSYESFMNTEAFF
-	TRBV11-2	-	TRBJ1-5	TGTGCCAGCAGCTCACAGCGGGATCAGCCCCAGCATTTT	CASSSQRDQPQHF
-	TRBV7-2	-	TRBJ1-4	TGTGCCAGCAGCCCCGACGGAGAGACCGGAGGACTGTTTTTT	CASSPDGETGGLFF
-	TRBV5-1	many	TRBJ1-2	TGCGCCAGCAGCTTCCTGGGGCGCGCTGATGGCTACACCTTC	CASSFLGRADGYTF
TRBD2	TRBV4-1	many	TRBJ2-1	TGCGCCAGCAGCCACTCTGAGCTTAGCGGGGGGGCCGTTAATGAGCAGTTCTTC	CASSHSELSGGAVNEQFF
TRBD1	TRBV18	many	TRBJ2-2	TGTGCCAGCTCCCACGGGACAGGAATCACCGGGGAGCTGTTTTTT	CASSHGTGITGELFF
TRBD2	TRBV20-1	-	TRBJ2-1	TGCAGTGCTAGCCCGGGGGGGCCGGGGAATGAGCAGTTCTTC	CSASPGGPGNEQFF
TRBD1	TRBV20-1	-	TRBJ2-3	TGCAGTGGTCGGACAGGAGGCACAGATACGCAGTATTTT	CSGRTGGTDTQYF
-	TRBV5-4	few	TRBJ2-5	TGTGCCAGCAGTCCCCGGGACGGTCGGTCGTACGAGACCCAGTACTTC	CASSPRDGRSYETQYF
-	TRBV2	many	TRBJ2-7	TGTGCCAGCAATATCAAATCTGTCTACGAGCAGTACTTC	CASNIKSVYEQYF
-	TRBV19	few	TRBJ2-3	TGTGCCAGTACCATGAACGGGGCCAGCACAGATACGCAGTATTTT	CASTMNGASTDTQYF
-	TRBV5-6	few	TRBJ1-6	TGTGCCAGCAGCTTGACAGGGTTTAATTCACCCCTCCACTTT	CASSLTGFNSPLHF
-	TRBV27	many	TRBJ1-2	TGTGCCAGCAGTTCGTGGGGTGGCTATGGCTACACCTTC	CASSSWGGYGYTF
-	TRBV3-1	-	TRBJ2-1	TGTGCCAGCAGCCGAGAGTCTAGCTCCTACAATGAGCAGTTCTTC	CASSRESSSYNEQFF
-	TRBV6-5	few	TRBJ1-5	TGTGCCAGCAGAGCGACAGAGTATCAGCCCCAGCATTTT	CASRATEYQPQHF
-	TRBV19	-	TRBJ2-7	TGTGCCAGCTCCTCCTATGGGGAGCAGTACTTC	CASSSYGEQYF
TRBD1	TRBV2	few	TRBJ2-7	TGTGCCGGTCGACAGGGCAACGAGCAGTACTTC	CAGRQGNEQYF
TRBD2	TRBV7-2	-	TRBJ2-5	TGTGCCAGCAGCTCGGGACTAGCAGAAGAGACCCAGTACTTC	CASSSGLAEETQYF
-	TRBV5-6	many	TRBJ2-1	TGTGCCAGCAGCTTTTTGTTGGACGAGGGCGATGAGCAGTTCTTC	CASSFLLDEGDEQFF
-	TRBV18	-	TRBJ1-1	TGTGCCAGCTCACTCAACGGGGCCGGGGAAGCTTTCTTT	CASSLNGAGEAFF
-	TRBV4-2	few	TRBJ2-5	TGTGCCAGCAGCCAAGAGGACAGATACCAAGAGACCCAGTACTTC	CASSQEDRYQETQYF
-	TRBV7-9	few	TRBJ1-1	TGTGCCACGAGGGGCAGGATGAACACTGAAGCTTTCTTT	CATRGRMNTEAFF
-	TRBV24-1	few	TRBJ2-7	TGTGCCACCAGTGATGTCTCCTCCACCGAGCAGTACTTC	CATSDVSSTEQYF
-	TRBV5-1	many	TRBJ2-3	TGCGCCAGCAGCTTGGGACGGGGTTGGACCACAGATACGCAGTATTTT	CASSLGRGWTTDTQYF
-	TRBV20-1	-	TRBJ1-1	TGCAGCACCGGGGTGAACACTGAAGCTTTCTTT	CSTGVNTEAFF
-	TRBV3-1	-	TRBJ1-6	TGTGCCAGCAGCCAAGGGGGACCCCTCCACTTT	CASSQGGPLHF
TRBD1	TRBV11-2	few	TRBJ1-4	TGTGCCAGCAGCTTAGACAGGGGGGGAAAACTGTTTTTT	CASSLDRGGKLFF
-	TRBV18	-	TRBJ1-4	TGTGCCAGCTCACAGGCGGGATTCGAAAAACTGTTTTTT	CASSQAGFEKLFF
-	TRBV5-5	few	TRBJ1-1	TGTGCCAGCAGCAAGGAGGCTAGGGACACTGAAGCTTTCTTT	CASSKEARDTEAFF